What follows is one T cell receptor beta chain and its context. The template was genomic DNA from peripheral blood, not RNA. The data were taken from a study of T cell repertoires in aging, cancer and after chemotherapy. TRB rearrangements spanning V, D and J were amplified using mixed TRB-A/B primers. TCRdb re-called the multiplex PCR reads through MiXCR, storing one row per CDR3 protein. The table has 5,500 to 7,000 distinct CDR3 sequences, approximately 50% seen once; the top ten hold roughly 2%. This sequence was found in a human donor with a solid tumor. The sequencing sample was made of blood.

For the CDR3, the DNA is TGTGCCAGCAGCTCACAAGGGGTATATGGCTACACCTTC. Translated: CASSSQGVYGYTF. The rearrangement links TRBV7-9 to TRBJ1-2, with D possibly TRBD1 on 5 matching bases. CDR3 length: 13 amino acids. Germline loops: CDR1 SEHNR, CDR2 FQNEAQ (reference sequence). V was cut by 4 bases and J by 5 bases, with 11 bases left in between.